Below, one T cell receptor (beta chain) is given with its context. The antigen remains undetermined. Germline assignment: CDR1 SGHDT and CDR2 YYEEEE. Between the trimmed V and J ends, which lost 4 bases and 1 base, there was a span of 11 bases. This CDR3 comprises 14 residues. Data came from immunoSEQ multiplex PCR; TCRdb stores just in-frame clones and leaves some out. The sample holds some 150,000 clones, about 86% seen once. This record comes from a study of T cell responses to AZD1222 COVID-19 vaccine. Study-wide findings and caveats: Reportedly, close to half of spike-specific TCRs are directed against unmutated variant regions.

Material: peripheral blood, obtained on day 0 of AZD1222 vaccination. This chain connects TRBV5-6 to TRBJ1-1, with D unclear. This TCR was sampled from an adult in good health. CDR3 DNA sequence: TGTGCCAGCAGCCATAACCCGGCGAACACTGAAGCTTTCTTT. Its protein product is CASSHNPANTEAFF.